This T cell receptor (beta chain) was obtained from a study of CD8+CD57+ T cells in acquired aplastic anemia. This clonotype came up once. Since a much larger clone is just one base distant, this may be a read error. The conserved final phenylalanine or tryptophan is absent from the CDR3, which likely points to a read error. Genomic DNA, serving as template, underwent TCR beta VDJ and CDR3 profiling. TCRdb used MiXCR to reprocess the reads, holding one entry per CDR3 protein. The sample records 250,000 to 350,000 distinct CDR3 sequences, 55% to 65% being singletons. The germline V gene has CDR1 MNHEY and CDR2 SVGAGI. Trimming removed 4 bases from V and 5 bases from J, with 8 bases in between. The CDR3 runs 12 residues.

This receptor was obtained from a human donor with severe aplastic anemia or a healthy control (not recorded which). The source material was sorted CD4+, CD8+, or CD8+CD57+ T cells (not recorded which) from PBMCs. The chain has TRBV6-5 and TRBJ2-5, with D tentatively TRBD2 (6 bases). CDR3 sequence (DNA): TGTGCCAGCAGTTGGAGCGGGGAGACCCAGTACGTC. Its protein is CASSWSGETQYV.